The clone carrying this T cell receptor (beta chain) was detected ten times or more. Its cognate antigen is unknown. These data belong to a study of T cells in Graves' hyperthyroidism and ophthalmopathy. Study-wide results and caveats: Within blood appeared most thyroid clonotypes that had expanded above 0.001.

Reasons for excluding patients were uncontrolled infection, other autoimmune disease, pregnancy or lactation. An approximately 10 ml volume of fresh peripheral blood provided the PBMCs. Amplified regions were TCR beta CDR3 sequences from RNA transcripts. When the TCR CDR3 underwent first-round RT-PCR, the HTBI primer set was used. TCRdb re-called the multiplex PCR reads with MiXCR, one entry per CDR3 protein. The repertoire holds about 350,000 distinct CDR3 sequences, 13% to 15% seen once, with approximately 19% in the top ten. The sample consisted of blood. This receptor was taken from a woman aged 55-69 years with Graves' ophthalmopathy.

CDR3 protein: CASSLDPDPGVTGRETQYF. The CDR3 region has the DNA TGCGCCAGCAGCTTGGACCCTGACCCGGGGGTCACGGGGAGAGAGACCCAGTACTTC. V usage is TRBV5-1 and J usage is TRBJ2-5; perhaps TRBD2 as D (6 bases). Germline V gene lookup returns CDR1 SGHRS and CDR2 YFSETQ. This CDR3 region has 19 residues. V dropped 0 bases and J dropped 4 bases, with 25 bases sitting between them.